This entry describes one T cell receptor beta chain. Antigen specificity is unknown. These data are taken from a study of T cells after yellow fever vaccination. TCRdb analysed the 5' RACE reads with MiXCR anew, one entry per CDR3 protein. The data hold fewer than 450,000 distinct CDR3 sequences, with 11% observed a single time. Germline trimming cut 2 bases from V and 2 bases from J; bases unmatched to any gene: 6. This CDR3 has 16 residues. Per germline, CDR1 SGHTA and CDR2 FQGNSA. Study-wide points: Researchers noted that a small share of clonotypes showed up in both CD4 and CD8 compartments. Clones that expanded after primary vaccination mostly reappeared after the booster (around 96% CD4, about 89% CD8).

The V and J genes are TRBV7-2 and TRBJ1-5; 7 nucleotides match TRBD1. The sample in question was PBMCs, obtained on the day of the first yellow fever vaccination. This receptor was identified in a man between 18 and 29 years old who received the YFV17D yellow fever vaccine. CDR3 DNA: TGTGCCAGCAGCTTAACAGGGGCCTCGGGCAATCAGCCCCAGCATTTT. As protein: CASSLTGASGNQPQHF.